This is a list of T cell receptor beta chains from one sample in a study of blood T cells in healthy people across ages. TCRdb processed the 5' RACE reads anew with MiXCR; each CDR3 protein has one entry. The sample carries around 800,000 distinct CDR3 sequences, around a quarter recorded once. The data were also submitted as part of a second study, on T cells of mothers and their children.

The sample consisted of blood. These receptors all come from a boy younger than 18 in good health. The CDR3 runs from the conserved cysteine through the conserved F or W. A D gene is named only where the DNA matches it firmly. The size entry is marked missing in some rows and otherwise reads once, few, many or a size class.

len: 17; abundance: -; v_gene: TRBV6-5; d_gene: -; j_gene: TRBJ1-2; CDR3aa: CASSYPGGSDLDYGYTF; CDR3nt: TGTGCCAGCAGTTACCCGGGGGGTTCGGATCTCGACTATGGCTACACCTTC
len: 16; abundance: -; v_gene: TRBV6-5; d_gene: TRBD1; j_gene: TRBJ2-2; CDR3aa: CASSYYNRGRTGELFF; CDR3nt: TGTGCCAGCAGTTACTACAACAGGGGACGCACCGGGGAGCTGTTTTTT
len: 16; abundance: few; v_gene: TRBV20-1; d_gene: TRBD2; j_gene: TRBJ2-2; CDR3aa: CSARDRQRGGGGELFF; CDR3nt: TGCAGTGCTAGAGATCGCCAGCGGGGGGGCGGCGGGGAGCTGTTTTTT
len: 12; abundance: few; v_gene: TRBV2; d_gene: -; j_gene: TRBJ2-1; CDR3aa: CASSKTDNEQFF; CDR3nt: TGTGCCAGCAGTAAGACAGACAATGAGCAGTTCTTC
len: 14; abundance: few; v_gene: TRBV7-7; d_gene: -; j_gene: TRBJ2-2; CDR3aa: CASSSVDSTGELFF; CDR3nt: TGTGCTAGCAGCTCGGTGGACAGCACCGGGGAGCTGTTTTTT
len: 17; abundance: few; v_gene: TRBV7-9; d_gene: -; j_gene: TRBJ2-7; CDR3aa: CASSGRLTGGRAYEQYF; CDR3nt: TGTGCCAGCAGCGGCAGACTAACGGGGGGCAGAGCCTACGAGCAGTACTTC
len: 17; abundance: few; v_gene: TRBV20-1; d_gene: TRBD2; j_gene: TRBJ2-1; CDR3aa: CSARGGESGGFDNEQFF; CDR3nt: TGCAGTGCTAGGGGAGGGGAATCGGGGGGGTTCGACAATGAGCAGTTCTTC
len: 14; abundance: few; v_gene: TRBV9; d_gene: TRBD1; j_gene: TRBJ2-5; CDR3aa: CASSVTGAPKTQYF; CDR3nt: TGTGCCAGCAGCGTCACAGGGGCCCCGAAGACCCAGTACTTC
len: 16; abundance: -; v_gene: TRBV24-1; d_gene: TRBD1; j_gene: TRBJ2-3; CDR3aa: CATSDYGTGSGDTQYF; CDR3nt: TGTGCCACCAGTGATTACGGGACAGGGTCGGGAGATACGCAGTATTTT
len: 14; abundance: few; v_gene: TRBV10-2; d_gene: -; j_gene: TRBJ2-7; CDR3aa: CASGPRRGDYEQYF; CDR3nt: TGCGCCAGCGGACCCCGGCGCGGGGACTACGAGCAGTACTTC
len: 15; abundance: -; v_gene: TRBV13; d_gene: -; j_gene: TRBJ2-5; CDR3aa: CASSLQLRQQETQYF; CDR3nt: TGTGCCAGCAGCTTACAACTTAGGCAGCAAGAGACCCAGTACTTC
len: 12; abundance: -; v_gene: TRBV4-1; d_gene: -; j_gene: TRBJ1-2; CDR3aa: CASSQDVYRYTF; CDR3nt: TGCGCCAGCAGCCAAGATGTCTATCGCTACACCTTC
len: 14; abundance: -; v_gene: TRBV6-5; d_gene: -; j_gene: TRBJ2-5; CDR3aa: CASSYSSFQETQYF; CDR3nt: TGTGCCAGCAGTTACTCGTCTTTCCAGGAGACCCAGTACTTC
len: 11; abundance: few; v_gene: TRBV30; d_gene: TRBD1; j_gene: TRBJ2-1; CDR3aa: CAWTGGSEQFF; CDR3nt: TGTGCCTGGACAGGGGGTTCTGAGCAGTTCTTC
len: 14; abundance: few; v_gene: TRBV20-1; d_gene: TRBD1; j_gene: TRBJ2-5; CDR3aa: CSARTPGTAPTQYF; CDR3nt: TGCAGTGCTAGGACGCCCGGGACAGCTCCGACCCAGTACTTC
len: 16; abundance: -; v_gene: TRBV24-1; d_gene: -; j_gene: TRBJ2-5; CDR3aa: CATSDSMRPGRETQYF; CDR3nt: TGTGCCACCAGTGATTCGATGAGACCGGGAAGAGAGACCCAGTACTTC
len: 10; abundance: -; v_gene: TRBV29-1; d_gene: -; j_gene: TRBJ1-1; CDR3aa: CSVGSVEAFF; CDR3nt: TGCAGCGTTGGGTCGGTAGAGGCTTTCTTT
len: 13; abundance: many; v_gene: TRBV28; d_gene: -; j_gene: TRBJ2-5; CDR3aa: CASSLSARGQQYF; CDR3nt: TGTGCCAGCAGTTTATCCGCCCGGGGCCAGCAGTACTTC
len: 16; abundance: few; v_gene: TRBV6-1; d_gene: TRBD1; j_gene: TRBJ1-4; CDR3aa: CASRAGRTGFYEKLFF; CDR3nt: TGTGCCAGCAGGGCGGGCCGGACAGGTTTTTACGAAAAACTGTTTTTT
len: 12; abundance: -; v_gene: TRBV12-3/TRBV12-4; d_gene: -; j_gene: TRBJ2-7; CDR3aa: CASTYVTYEQYF; CDR3nt: TGTGCCAGCACCTACGTTACCTACGAGCAGTACTTC
len: 14; abundance: -; v_gene: TRBV27; d_gene: TRBD2; j_gene: TRBJ2-1; CDR3aa: CASRVAGTYNEQFF; CDR3nt: TGTGCCAGCAGGGTAGCGGGAACCTACAATGAGCAGTTCTTC
len: 13; abundance: -; v_gene: TRBV4-3; d_gene: -; j_gene: TRBJ2-3; CDR3aa: CASSQENIGAQYF; CDR3nt: TGCGCCAGCAGCCAAGAGAATATAGGGGCGCAGTATTTT
len: 15; abundance: -; v_gene: TRBV5-1; d_gene: TRBD1; j_gene: TRBJ2-3; CDR3aa: CASSLGTGITDTQYF; CDR3nt: TGCGCCAGCAGCTTGGGGACAGGGATCACAGATACGCAGTATTTT
len: 13; abundance: -; v_gene: TRBV12-3/TRBV12-4; d_gene: -; j_gene: TRBJ1-2; CDR3aa: CASSPGRIYGYTF; CDR3nt: TGTGCCAGCAGTCCCGGGCGGATATATGGCTACACCTTC
len: 13; abundance: few; v_gene: TRBV27; d_gene: -; j_gene: TRBJ2-5; CDR3aa: CASSISRGGTQYF; CDR3nt: TGTGCCAGCAGTATCTCTCGAGGGGGGACCCAATACTTC
len: 15; abundance: -; v_gene: TRBV9; d_gene: -; j_gene: TRBJ2-5; CDR3aa: CASSHFGATVETQYF; CDR3nt: TGTGCCAGCAGCCATTTCGGGGCGACCGTAGAGACCCAGTACTTC
len: 16; abundance: -; v_gene: TRBV5-1; d_gene: -; j_gene: TRBJ2-1; CDR3aa: CASSRQGGLIYNEQFF; CDR3nt: TGCGCCAGCAGCCGGCAGGGGGGCTTAATCTACAATGAGCAGTTCTTC
len: 18; abundance: -; v_gene: TRBV20-1; d_gene: TRBD1; j_gene: TRBJ1-5; CDR3aa: CSARAPGQGNPINQPQHF; CDR3nt: TGCAGTGCTAGAGCCCCGGGACAGGGTAATCCCATCAATCAGCCCCAGCATTTT
len: 16; abundance: few; v_gene: TRBV10-3; d_gene: TRBD1; j_gene: TRBJ2-3; CDR3aa: CAITPGRDRGFDTQYF; CDR3nt: TGTGCCATCACCCCGGGGAGGGACAGGGGATTTGATACGCAGTATTTT
len: 12; abundance: few; v_gene: TRBV28; d_gene: -; j_gene: TRBJ1-2; CDR3aa: CASSLPRDGYTF; CDR3nt: TGTGCCAGCAGTTTACCACGGGATGGCTACACCTTC
len: 14; abundance: few; v_gene: TRBV12-3/TRBV12-4; d_gene: -; j_gene: TRBJ1-4; CDR3aa: CASSPRWRLEKLFF; CDR3nt: TGTGCCAGCAGTCCCCGGTGGAGGCTTGAAAAACTGTTTTTT
len: 19; abundance: few; v_gene: TRBV7-9; d_gene: TRBD1; j_gene: TRBJ2-6; CDR3aa: CASSPVRGQDFSGANVLTF; CDR3nt: TGTGCCAGCAGCCCAGTAAGGGGACAGGATTTCTCTGGGGCCAACGTCCTGACTTTC
len: 14; abundance: many; v_gene: TRBV7-6; d_gene: -; j_gene: TRBJ2-5; CDR3aa: CASSTVGGQETQYF; CDR3nt: TGTGCCAGCAGCACCGTAGGGGGTCAAGAGACCCAGTACTTC
len: 14; abundance: few; v_gene: TRBV20-1; d_gene: -; j_gene: TRBJ1-6; CDR3aa: CSARAGSYNSPLHF; CDR3nt: TGCAGTGCTAGAGCAGGCTCCTATAATTCACCCCTCCACTTT
len: 16; abundance: few; v_gene: TRBV14; d_gene: TRBD2; j_gene: TRBJ2-2; CDR3aa: CASSPRLAGASGELFF; CDR3nt: TGTGCCAGCAGCCCGAGACTAGCGGGGGCGAGCGGGGAGCTGTTTTTT
len: 14; abundance: few; v_gene: TRBV3-1; d_gene: -; j_gene: TRBJ2-7; CDR3aa: CASSQDRLLWEQYF; CDR3nt: TGTGCCAGCAGCCAAGATCGGCTCCTCTGGGAGCAGTACTTC
len: 14; abundance: -; v_gene: TRBV7-2; d_gene: -; j_gene: TRBJ2-1; CDR3aa: CASSLGVPYNEQFF; CDR3nt: TGTGCCAGCAGCCTGGGGGTCCCCTACAATGAGCAGTTCTTC
len: 15; abundance: few; v_gene: TRBV12-3/TRBV12-4; d_gene: -; j_gene: TRBJ2-1; CDR3aa: CASSPTRDSYNEQFF; CDR3nt: TGTGCCAGCAGCCCAACCAGGGACTCTTACAATGAGCAGTTCTTC
len: 14; abundance: -; v_gene: TRBV12-3/TRBV12-4; d_gene: -; j_gene: TRBJ2-5; CDR3aa: CASSLYGSQETQYF; CDR3nt: TGTGCCAGCAGTTTATATGGCAGTCAAGAGACCCAGTACTTC
len: 20; abundance: -; v_gene: TRBV15; d_gene: TRBD2; j_gene: TRBJ2-6; CDR3aa: CATSTYSGGTRTSGANVLTF; CDR3nt: TGTGCCACCAGCACCTACTCGGGAGGGACTAGAACTTCTGGGGCCAACGTCCTGACTTTC
len: 11; abundance: -; v_gene: TRBV12-3/TRBV12-4; d_gene: -; j_gene: TRBJ2-2; CDR3aa: CASARAGELFF; CDR3nt: TGTGCCAGCGCCCGAGCCGGGGAGCTGTTTTTT
len: 13; abundance: -; v_gene: TRBV3-1; d_gene: -; j_gene: TRBJ2-1; CDR3aa: CASSQEGISEQFF; CDR3nt: TGTGCCAGCAGCCAAGAGGGGATCAGCGAGCAGTTCTTC
len: 13; abundance: few; v_gene: TRBV20-1; d_gene: -; j_gene: TRBJ2-4; CDR3aa: CSATELAKNIQYF; CDR3nt: TGCAGTGCAACTGAACTAGCCAAAAACATTCAGTACTTC
len: 13; abundance: -; v_gene: TRBV20-1; d_gene: -; j_gene: TRBJ1-2; CDR3aa: CSARVGFADGYTF; CDR3nt: TGCAGTGCTAGAGTCGGATTTGCAGATGGCTACACCTTC
len: 13; abundance: few; v_gene: TRBV21-1; d_gene: -; j_gene: TRBJ1-1; CDR3aa: CASSTWDGSAAFF; CDR3nt: TGTGCCAGCAGCACTTGGGACGGCAGCGCAGCTTTCTTT
len: 14; abundance: -; v_gene: TRBV5-1; d_gene: TRBD1; j_gene: TRBJ2-7; CDR3aa: CASSPGQITYEQYF; CDR3nt: TGCGCCAGCAGCCCGGGACAGATAACTTACGAGCAGTACTTC
len: 15; abundance: -; v_gene: TRBV4-1; d_gene: -; j_gene: TRBJ2-1; CDR3aa: CASSQDGRGYNEQFF; CDR3nt: TGCGCCAGCAGCCAAGATGGACGGGGCTACAATGAGCAGTTCTTC
len: 16; abundance: few; v_gene: TRBV7-9; d_gene: -; j_gene: TRBJ2-1; CDR3aa: CASSPPPVSYYEEQFF; CDR3nt: TGTGCCAGCAGCCCCCCTCCGGTTTCCTACTATGAGGAGCAGTTCTTC